Listed here are 20 T cell receptor beta chains from one sample, sequenced in a study of T cell responses to AZD1222 COVID-19 vaccine (dated by TCRdb to about 2021). The time point label of this sample denotes: about 28 days (+/-7) after the second vaccine dose. Receptor libraries were prepared by the immunoSEQ multiplex PCR assay. The table was pulled from immuneACCESS by TCRdb, which kept in-frame rearrangements only. Such tables lose some clones; where checked, under half of the loss comes from unresolved V genes, and the rest has no known cause. This sample gives 43,000 or so clones in total; roughly 91% of them show up just once. The ten largest clones capture 37% of the sample. The sample consisted of peripheral blood, taken 28 days after the second AZD1222 dose. The source is an adult who received the AZD1222 COVID-19 vaccine.

This clone has only one observation. As DNA, the CDR3 is TGTGCTAGTGGTTTGGTACTCGGGGGGCTGAGCACTGAAGCTTTCTTT. Residues: CASGLVLGGLSTEAFF. The V and J genes are TRBV12-5 and TRBJ1-1, with D possibly TRBD1 on 6 matching bases. The CDR3 covers 16 residues. Germline CDR1 LGHNT, CDR2 FRNRAP. Deletions cut 0 bases from V and 4 bases from J, with 15 bases between.

V usage is TRBV7-2 and J usage is TRBJ1-5; possible D gene TRBD1, 5 bases. The V end was cut by 4 bases, the J end by 7 bases, with 11 bases between. CDR1 is SGHTA and CDR2 is FQGNSA in the germline V gene. The CDR3 covers 13 residues. The CDR3 DNA reads as TGTGCCAGCAGCTCCGCCGGGACCCAGCCCCAGCATTTT. It is translated as CASSSAGTQPQHF. Filled out from reference TRBV7-2 and TRBJ1-5, the complete variable domain reads GAGVSQSPSNKVTEKGKDVELRCDPISGHTALYWYRQSLGQGLEFLIYFQGNSAPDKSGLPSDRFSAERTGGSVSTLTIQRTQQEDSAVYLCASSSAGTQPQHFGDGTRLSIL.

J is TRBJ2-5 and V is TRBV6-5; D is perhaps TRBD1 (5 bases). The V gene's germline CDR1 is MNHEY and CDR2 SVGAGI. CDR3 length: 12 residues. V gave up 8 bases and J gave up 2 bases, with 9 bases separating them. CDR3 sequence (DNA): TGTGCCAGCCGACAGAGACAAGAGACCCAGTACTTC. It encodes CASRQRQETQYF.

This clone was counted only a few times. The rearrangement links TRBV3-1 (or the pseudogene TRBV3-2) to TRBJ2-2, with 7 bases identical to TRBD1. Germline CDR1 LGHDT, CDR2 YNNKEL (reference sequence). CDR3 length: 17 residues. With V trimmed by 0 bases and J by 1 base, 5 bases remained unmatched. CDR3 nucleotides: TGTGCCAGCAGCCAAGAAAAACAGGGGCTGAACACCGGGGAGCTGTTTTTT. It translates to CASSQEKQGLNTGELFF.

This chain uses TRBV11-2 with TRBJ2-7; TRBD1 or TRBD2 may be the D gene (5 bases each). There are 15 residues in the CDR3. Trimming shortened V by 2 bases and J by 2 bases, and 13 bases separated the two germline ends. In germline, CDR1 is SGHAT, CDR2 FQNNGV. As DNA, the CDR3 is TGTGCCAGCAGCTTAACGGGACGGGGTACCTACGAGCAGTACTTC. This sequence encodes CASSLTGRGTYEQYF.

The rearrangement uses TRBV6-1 and TRBJ2-7, with D possibly matching TRBD2 (6 bases). The CDR3 totals 12 residues. V dropped 3 bases and J dropped 5 bases, with 8 bases sitting between them. The germline V gene encodes CDR1 MNHNS and CDR2 SASEGT. CDR3 region: CASSDWGDEQYF. CDR3 nucleotide sequence: TGTGCCAGCAGTGATTGGGGGGACGAGCAGTACTTC.

The chain is built from TRBV19 and TRBJ1-3; tentatively, D is TRBD1 (5 bases). The V and J ends lost 5 bases and 5 bases respectively, with 13 bases between them. This CDR3 has 14 amino acids. Germline V lookup: CDR1 LNHDA, CDR2 SQIVND (reference sequence). The CDR3 region is CASSGRDRRNTIYF. For the CDR3, the DNA is TGTGCCAGTAGTGGTCGGGACCGGAGAAACACCATATATTTT.

This rearrangement joins TRBV20-1 to TRBJ1-2; D is perhaps TRBD1 (6 bases). This CDR3 is 14 amino acids long. Germline CDR1 DFQATT, CDR2 SNEGSKA (reference sequence). V was pared by 3 bases and J by 2 bases, with 13 bases between. The CDR3 protein is CSASRDTSNYGYTF. The CDR3 DNA reads TGCAGTGCTAGTCGGGACACCTCAAACTATGGCTACACCTTC.

The rearrangement links TRBV30 to TRBJ2-5; the D gene could be TRBD1 or TRBD2 (6 bases each). CDR3 length: 15 residues. Trimming left V 1 base short and J 5 bases short, with 17 bases between. Germline V gene data show CDR1 as GTSNPN and CDR2 as SVGIG (reference sequence). CDR3 coding DNA: TGTGCCTGGAGTGGGGGGGCCCGCACCGAGGAGACCCAGTACTTC. Residues: CAWSGGARTEETQYF.

The gene calls are TRBV5-1 and TRBJ2-2; D tentatively reads TRBD1 or TRBD2 (6 bases each). Germline CDR1 is SGHRS and CDR2 is YFSETQ. The V gene lost 7 bases and the J gene lost 1 base, with 14 bases spanning the gap. The CDR3 loop spans 15 amino acids. The CDR3 DNA sequence: TGCGCCAGCTTAGGGGGGTCGCTGAACACCGGGGAGCTGTTTTTT. Protein: CASLGGSLNTGELFF.

The rearrangement uses TRBV30 and TRBJ1-5; no firm D call. Germline values: CDR1 GTSNPN, CDR2 SVGIG (reference sequence). The CDR3 is 13 amino acids. Deletions cut 2 bases from V and 7 bases from J, with 12 bases between. The CDR3 DNA reads TGTGCCTGGAGTCCCAGTCCTGGGCAGCCCCAGCATTTT. It yields the protein CAWSPSPGQPQHF.

This clone has a single count. At one end, the junction sequence differs from germline, possibly due to a read error. This chain joins TRBV30 and TRBJ1-1; D ambiguous. Germline loops: CDR1 GTSNPN, CDR2 SVGIG (reference sequence). The CDR3 covers 11 residues. The CDR3 nucleotides read TGTGCCTGGAGTGGAAACAGTGAAGCTTTCTTT. It encodes CAWSGNSEAFF.

The J gene is TRBJ2-7, the V gene TRBV19; D uncertain. Trimming pared 3 bases from V and 4 bases from J, leaving 25 bases between. The germline CDR1 and CDR2 sequences are LNHDA and SQIVND (reference sequence). This CDR3 comprises 18 residues. CDR3 loop: CASSMMARRFGTLYEQYF. The CDR3 DNA sequence: TGTGCCAGTAGTATGATGGCAAGGCGGTTCGGCACCCTATACGAGCAGTACTTC.

The V call is TRBV5-4, the J call TRBJ2-2; D gene ambiguous. The ends were cut back, 4 bases at V and 3 bases at J, with 13 bases in the middle. This CDR3 spans 15 amino acids. CDR1 SGHNT and CDR2 YYREEE come from the germline V gene (reference sequence). CDR3: CASSPRGLDTGELFF. For the CDR3, the DNA is TGTGCCAGCAGCCCCCGAGGATTGGACACCGGGGAGCTGTTTTTT.

CDR3 DNA: TGTGCCACCGGGGGTGTGGGAGGAGATACGCAGTATTTT. Its protein is CATGGVGGDTQYF. V and J are TRBV2 and TRBJ2-3, with a tentative D call TRBD2 (6 bases). Germline V lookup: CDR1 SNHLY, CDR2 FYNNEI. Trimming stripped 10 bases from V and 5 bases from J, with 16 bases between. The CDR3 extends over 13 amino acids.

The chain joins TRBV6-5 to TRBJ2-2; no clear D gene. This CDR3 comprises 14 residues. V was shortened by 4 bases and J by 2 bases, with 8 bases between the two germline ends. In germline, CDR1 is MNHEY, CDR2 SVGAGI. Written as DNA, the CDR3 is TGTGCCAGCAGTTCCCGGAGAAACACCGGGGAGCTGTTTTTT. Translating it yields CASSSRRNTGELFF.

The count of this clone is one. J is TRBJ1-1 and V is TRBV11-2; 8 positions agree with TRBD1. V lost 5 bases and J lost 4; bases outside the gene matches: 6. Germline lookup yields CDR1 SGHAT and CDR2 FQNNGV. The CDR3 sequence is 14 residues long. The CDR3 DNA sequence: TGTGCCAGCAGCGCACAGGGGGGGGGCACTGAAGCTTTCTTT. As protein: CASSAQGGGTEAFF.

The chain joins TRBV19 to TRBJ1-1; 8 bases are shared with TRBD1. V lost 7 bases to trimming and J lost 7 bases; unmatched junction nucleotides: 14. The germline V gene encodes CDR1 LNHDA and CDR2 SQIVND (reference sequence). The CDR3 length is 15 residues. The CDR3 bases are TGTGCCAGTAATATCTGGACAGGGTGGAAGGGTGAAGCTTTCTTT. Protein: CASNIWTGWKGEAFF.

The chain employs TRBV5-4 and TRBJ1-1; no clear D. The CDR3 has 13 residues. Trimming took off 4 bases at V and 2 bases at J, with 9 bases between the two ends. Germline-derived CDR1 and CDR2 are SGHNT and YYREEE (reference sequence). The CDR3 protein is CASSTESNTEAFF. In DNA, the CDR3 is TGTGCCAGCAGCACGGAATCTAACACTGAAGCTTTCTTT.

This chain connects TRBV7-2 to TRBJ1-2; 9 bases agree with TRBD1. The CDR3 sequence is 14 residues long. V trimming: 8 bases; J trimming: 2 bases; junction bases outside the gene matches: 6. From germline, CDR1 is SGHTA and CDR2 FQGNSA. The CDR3 sequence is CASRWDRANYGYTF. Written as DNA, the CDR3 is TGTGCCAGCCGCTGGGACAGGGCAAACTATGGCTACACCTTC.